The clone carrying this T cell receptor beta chain was detected many times. Its antigen is undetermined. TCRdb itself ran the 5' RACE reads through MiXCR, one entry per CDR3 protein. The table shows roughly 300,000 distinct CDR3 sequences, with 8% occurring only once. This record comes from a study of CD8 T cells in ankylosing spondylitis. Study conclusions and caveats: Blood from ankylosing spondylitis patients appeared to carry a characteristic roughly eight-variant TCR beta motif.

The CDR3 runs 14 residues. Looked up from germline, CDR1 is MNHEY and CDR2 is SMNVEV (reference sequence). The trim removed 6 bases at V and 3 bases at J, leaving 5 bases unmatched. Sequenced input: blood, either unsorted or a sorted T cell fraction (not recorded which). The rearrangement uses TRBV27 and TRBJ2-7; 10 bases agree with TRBD2. The source of this sequence is a male donor with ankylosing spondylitis. The CDR3 sequence: CASSLRLAGYEQYF. The CDR3, as DNA: TGTGCCAGCAGCCTAAGACTAGCGGGCTACGAGCAGTACTTC.